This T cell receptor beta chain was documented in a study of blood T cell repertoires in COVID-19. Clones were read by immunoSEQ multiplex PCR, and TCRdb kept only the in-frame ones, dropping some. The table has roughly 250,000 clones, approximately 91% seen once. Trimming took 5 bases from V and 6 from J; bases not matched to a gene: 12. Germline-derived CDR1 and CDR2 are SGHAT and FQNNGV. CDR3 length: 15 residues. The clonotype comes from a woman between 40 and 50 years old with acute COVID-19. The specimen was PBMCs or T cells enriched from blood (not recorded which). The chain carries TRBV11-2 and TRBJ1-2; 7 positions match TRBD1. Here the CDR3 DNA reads TGTGCCAGCAGCCCCGGGACAGAGAGAACTGATGGCTACACCTTC. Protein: CASSPGTERTDGYTF.